A selection of T cell receptor beta chains follows, all from one sample in a study of blood T cell repertoires in COVID-19. Data came from immunoSEQ multiplex PCR; TCRdb stores just in-frame clones and leaves some out. The table records more than 85,000 clones, about 80% of them present only once. What was sequenced was peripheral blood. Source of these receptors: a woman aged 45-65 years with acute or convalescent COVID-19. CDR3s include the opening cysteine and the closing phenylalanine or tryptophan. Fields, in order: V gene, clone size, D gene, J gene, CDR3 protein, CDR3 DNA. D genes are given only for firm matches. Size values are once, few and many counts, or a class for expanded clones, and some rows have none.

>TRBV6-1|NA|TRBD1|TRBJ2-7
CASSEGWGTVGEQYF
TGTGCCAGCAGTGAAGGGTGGGGGACAGTGGGCGAGCAGTACTTC
>TRBV28|NA|NA|TRBJ1-1
CASSLQGTEAFF
TGTGCCAGCAGTTTGCAGGGCACTGAAGCTTTCTTT
>TRBV19|NA|NA|TRBJ1-4
CASVGGFNEKLFF
TGTGCCAGTGTTGGCGGTTTCAATGAAAAACTGTTTTTT
>TRBV5-1|NA|TRBD1|TRBJ1-1
CASSLGLSSGTGEAFF
TGCGCCAGCAGCTTGGGACTCTCATCGGGGACAGGTGAAGCTTTCTTT
>TRBV9|NA|NA|TRBJ2-6
CASSVAADSGANVLTF
TGTGCCAGCAGCGTAGCTGCGGACTCTGGGGCCAACGTCCTGACTTTC
>TRBV9|NA|NA|TRBJ1-5
CASSVVPNSGPQHF
TGTGCCAGCAGCGTAGTACCGAACTCTGGGCCCCAGCATTTT
>TRBV5-1|NA|NA|TRBJ2-1
CASSLGGHSSYNEQFF
TGCGCCAGCAGCTTGGGGGGACACAGCTCCTACAATGAGCAGTTCTTC
>TRBV10-3|NA|TRBD1|TRBJ1-6
CAISSGTDNSPLHF
TGTGCCATCAGTTCCGGGACAGATAATTCACCCCTCCACTTT
>TRBV7-2|NA|TRBD1|TRBJ2-1
CASSRLGDRNNEQFF
TGTGCCAGCAGCCGGCTAGGGGACAGAAACAATGAGCAGTTCTTC
>TRBV9|NA|NA|TRBJ1-1
CASSVGPTNTEAFF
TGTGCCAGCAGCGTAGGACCGACTAACACTGAAGCTTTCTTT
>TRBV2|once|TRBD1|TRBJ2-7
CASSETGEKFYEQYF
TGTGCCAGCAGTGAAACAGGGGAGAAGTTCTACGAGCAGTACTTC
>TRBV9|NA|TRBD2|TRBJ2-1
CASIATAGGYNEQFF
TGTGCCAGCATCGCAACCGCGGGGGGCTACAATGAGCAGTTCTTC
>TRBV15|NA|NA|TRBJ1-2
CATSRDPEDYGYTF
TGTGCCACCAGCAGAGATCCAGAAGACTATGGCTACACCTTC
>TRBV24-1|NA|TRBD1|TRBJ1-1
CATSSQGVGEAFF
TGTGCCACCAGTTCGCAGGGGGTGGGTGAAGCTTTCTTT
>TRBV2|NA|TRBD1|TRBJ1-2
CASRDRDYGYTF
TGTGCCAGCAGGGACAGGGACTATGGCTACACCTTC
>TRBV5-8|NA|NA|TRBJ2-6
CASRESGANVLTF
TGTGCCAGCAGGGAGTCTGGGGCCAACGTCCTGACTTTC
>TRBV5-4|once|NA|TRBJ1-1
CASSLKKGDETEAFF
TGTGCCAGCAGCTTGAAAAAAGGGGATGAAACTGAAGCTTTCTTT
>TRBV19|NA|NA|TRBJ1-5
CASILGVNSNQPQHF
TGTGCCAGTATCTTAGGGGTAAATAGCAATCAGCCCCAGCATTTT
>TRBV28|NA|TRBD2|TRBJ2-3
CASSRRTGTSGGAHGRTDTQYF
TGTGCCAGCAGTCGGCGCACCGGGACTAGCGGGGGGGCTCATGGGCGGACAGATACGCAGTATTTT
>TRBV11-3|NA|NA|TRBJ1-2
CASSLGGVHTF
TGTGCCAGCAGCTTAGGGGGGGTCCACACCTTC
>TRBV19|NA|NA|TRBJ2-2
CASSIRRGNTGELFF
TGTGCCAGTAGTATCCGCCGGGGGAACACCGGGGAGCTGTTTTTT
>TRBV19|NA|NA|TRBJ2-6
CASSMHSGGRGSGANVLTF
TGTGCCAGTAGTATGCATTCGGGGGGCCGCGGCTCTGGGGCCAACGTCCTGACTTTC
>TRBV5-6|NA|TRBD1|TRBJ1-2
CASSWGQKNYGYTF
TGTGCCAGCAGCTGGGGACAGAAGAACTATGGCTACACCTTC
>TRBV3-1/TRBV3-2|once|NA|TRBJ2-3
CASSPQRAQTQYF
TGTGCCAGCAGCCCACAGCGGGCCCAGACGCAGTATTTT
>TRBV12-3/TRBV12-4|NA|NA|TRBJ1-2
CASSSTADYGYTF
TGTGCCAGCAGTTCTACAGCGGACTATGGCTACACCTTC
>TRBV5-6|NA|NA|TRBJ2-2
CASRPTGSGGELFF
TGTGCCAGCAGGCCTACGGGATCGGGCGGGGAGCTGTTTTTT
>TRBV6-5|NA|NA|TRBJ2-7
CASSYMGGPYEQYF
TGTGCCAGCAGTTACATGGGGGGGCCCTACGAGCAGTACTTC
>TRBV18|NA|NA|TRBJ1-5
CASSPPGGGQPQHF
TGTGCCAGCTCACCACCAGGCGGGGGTCAGCCCCAGCATTTT
>TRBV6-5|NA|NA|TRBJ1-3
CASQQGQGSGNTIYF
TGTGCCAGCCAGCAGGGGCAGGGCTCTGGAAACACCATATATTTT
>TRBV30|NA|NA|TRBJ1-5
CAWREGAGPQHF
TGTGCCTGGAGGGAGGGCGCCGGGCCCCAGCATTTT
>TRBV19|NA|NA|TRBJ1-2
CASDGSYGYTF
TGTGCCAGTGATGGCAGCTATGGCTACACCTTC
>TRBV28|NA|NA|TRBJ1-3
CASSLFSGNTIYF
TGTGCCAGCAGCCTGTTCTCTGGAAACACCATATATTTT